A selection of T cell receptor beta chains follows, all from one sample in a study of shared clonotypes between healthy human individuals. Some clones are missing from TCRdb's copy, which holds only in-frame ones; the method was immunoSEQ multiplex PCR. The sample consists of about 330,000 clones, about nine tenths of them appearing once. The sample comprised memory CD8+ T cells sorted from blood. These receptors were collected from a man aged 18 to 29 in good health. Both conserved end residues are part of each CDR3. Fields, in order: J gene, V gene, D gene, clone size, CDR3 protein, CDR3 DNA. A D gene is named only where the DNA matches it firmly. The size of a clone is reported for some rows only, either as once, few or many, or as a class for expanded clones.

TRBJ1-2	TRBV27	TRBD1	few	CATWTGEFYGYTF	TGTGCCACCTGGACAGGGGAATTCTATGGCTACACCTTC
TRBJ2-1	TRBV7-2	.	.	CASSLGLDSYNEQFF	TGTGCCAGCAGCTTAGGACTGGACTCCTACAATGAGCAGTTCTTC
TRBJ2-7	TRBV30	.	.	CAWGTQPGYEQYF	TGTGCCTGGGGAACGCAACCGGGCTACGAGCAGTACTTC
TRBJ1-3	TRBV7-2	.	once	CASSDRANTIYF	TGTGCCAGCAGCGATAGGGCGAACACCATATATTTT
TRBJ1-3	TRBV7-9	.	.	CASVPRVGTSGNTIYF	TGTGCCAGCGTTCCCCGGGTGGGGACCTCTGGAAACACCATATATTTT
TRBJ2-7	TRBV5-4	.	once	CASSFEGTNYEQYF	TGTGCCAGCAGCTTTGAGGGGACCAACTACGAGCAGTACTTC
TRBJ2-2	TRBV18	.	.	CASSPKQGAGELFF	TGTGCCAGCTCACCGAAGCAGGGCGCCGGGGAGCTGTTTTTT
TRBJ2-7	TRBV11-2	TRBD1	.	CASSWDRDYEQYF	TGTGCCAGCAGCTGGGACAGGGACTACGAGCAGTACTTC
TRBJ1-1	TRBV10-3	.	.	CAISESQGLITEAFF	TGTGCCATCAGTGAGTCACAGGGTTTGATAACTGAAGCTTTCTTT
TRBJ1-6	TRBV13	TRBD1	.	CASSPGGLNSPLHF	TGTGCCAGCAGTCCAGGGGGTCTTAATTCACCCCTCCACTTT
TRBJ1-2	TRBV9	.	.	CASSDLRTRYGYTF	TGTGCCAGCAGCGACTTGCGGACTCGGTATGGCTACACCTTC
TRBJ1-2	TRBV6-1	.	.	CASSEGSVPGSYGYTF	TGTGCCAGCAGTGAAGGCAGCGTCCCCGGGAGCTATGGCTACACCTTC
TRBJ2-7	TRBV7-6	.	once	CASSLASMGFSYEQYF	TGTGCCAGCAGCTTAGCGTCTATGGGGTTTTCCTACGAGCAGTACTTC
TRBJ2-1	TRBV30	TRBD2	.	CAWSPGAGRAEQFF	TGTGCCTGGTCCCCGGGAGCGGGGAGGGCTGAGCAGTTCTTC
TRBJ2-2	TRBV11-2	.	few	CASSFSDDTGELFF	TGTGCCAGCAGCTTCTCGGATGACACCGGGGAGCTGTTTTTT
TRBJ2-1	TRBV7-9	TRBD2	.	CASSLRAGERFSNEQFF	TGTGCCAGCAGCTTACGGGCGGGGGAACGATTTAGCAATGAGCAGTTCTTC
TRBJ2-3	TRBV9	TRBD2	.	CASSVSGGAGTDTQYF	TGTGCCAGCAGCGTGAGCGGGGGGGCCGGCACAGATACGCAGTATTTT
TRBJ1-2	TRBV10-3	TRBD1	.	CATQPGTGEDYGYTF	TGTGCCACCCAACCCGGGACAGGGGAAGACTATGGCTACACCTTC
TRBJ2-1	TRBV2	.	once	CASDESNEQFF	TGTGCCAGCGATGAGAGCAATGAGCAGTTCTTC
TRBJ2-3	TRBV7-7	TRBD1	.	CASSADRGGADTQYF	TGTGCTAGCAGCGCAGACAGGGGTGGAGCAGATACGCAGTATTTT
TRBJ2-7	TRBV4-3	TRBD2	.	CASSQDRTSGRYEQYF	TGCGCCAGCAGCCAAGATCGTACTAGCGGGAGATACGAGCAGTACTTC
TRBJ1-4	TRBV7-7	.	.	CASSPYGAEKLFF	TGTGCTAGCAGCCCTTATGGGGCTGAAAAACTGTTTTTT
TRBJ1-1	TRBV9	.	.	CASSLAGTGTEAFF	TGTGCCAGCTCACTAGCCGGCACGGGCACTGAAGCTTTCTTT
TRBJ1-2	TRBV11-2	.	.	CASSLVKNSNYGYTF	TGTGCCAGCAGCTTAGTTAAGAACTCTAACTATGGCTACACCTTC
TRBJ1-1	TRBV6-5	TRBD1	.	CASSSQEGAPIEAFF	TGTGCCAGCAGTTCTCAGGAGGGGGCTCCTATTGAAGCTTTCTTT
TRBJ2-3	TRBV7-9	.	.	CASSSEERDTQYF	TGTGCCAGCAGCTCGGAGGAGAGGGATACGCAGTATTTT
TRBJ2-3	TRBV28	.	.	CASNSRGVLAQYF	TGTGCCAGCAATTCTAGGGGGGTTTTGGCGCAGTATTTT
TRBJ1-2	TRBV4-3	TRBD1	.	CASSQDRTGGGGYTF	TGCGCCAGCAGCCAAGATCGAACAGGGGGCGGTGGCTACACCTTC
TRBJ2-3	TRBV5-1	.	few	CASSLSEAGHDTDTQYF	TGCGCCAGCAGCTTATCCGAAGCGGGACATGACACAGATACGCAGTATTTT
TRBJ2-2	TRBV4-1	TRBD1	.	CASSQGGQGVAGELFF	TGCGCCAGCAGCCAAGGGGGACAGGGGGTGGCCGGGGAGCTGTTTTTT
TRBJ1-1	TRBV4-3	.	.	CASSLTTGMNTEAFF	TGCGCCAGCAGCCTAACTACAGGTATGAACACTGAAGCTTTCTTT
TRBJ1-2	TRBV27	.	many	CASSLQSGYGYTF	TGTGCCAGCAGTTTACAATCGGGCTATGGCTACACCTTC
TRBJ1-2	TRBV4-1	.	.	CASSQDKRTYGYTF	TGCGCCAGCAGCCAAGATAAGAGGACCTATGGCTACACCTTC
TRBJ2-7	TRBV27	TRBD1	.	CASSLSGTGRDYEQYF	TGTGCCAGCAGTTTATCCGGGACAGGGAGAGACTACGAGCAGTACTTC
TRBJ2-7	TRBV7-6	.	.	CASSLRGPIEQYF	TGTGCCAGCAGCTTGAGAGGGCCGATAGAGCAGTACTTC
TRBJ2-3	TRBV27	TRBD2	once	CASSPMGGAGVGDTQYF	TGTGCCAGCAGTCCGATGGGGGGAGCGGGAGTGGGAGATACGCAGTATTTT
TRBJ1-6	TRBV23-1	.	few	CASSQSGNSPLHF	TGCGCCAGCAGTCAATCGGGGAATTCACCCCTCCACTTT
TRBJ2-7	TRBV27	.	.	CASSPDGLGAYEQYF	TGTGCCAGCAGTCCCGACGGACTCGGGGCTTACGAGCAGTACTTC
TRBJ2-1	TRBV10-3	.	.	CAISGDYDNEQFF	TGTGCCATCAGTGGGGATTATGACAATGAGCAGTTCTTC
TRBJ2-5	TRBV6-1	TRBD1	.	CASSKQGARETQYF	TGTGCCAGCAGTAAACAGGGGGCAAGGGAGACCCAGTACTTC
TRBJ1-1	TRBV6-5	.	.	CASTEGAEMNTEAFF	TGTGCCAGCACCGAAGGGGCGGAGATGAACACTGAAGCTTTCTTT
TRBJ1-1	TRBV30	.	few	CAWNSGTYMNTEAFF	TGTGCCTGGAATTCCGGGACATACATGAACACTGAAGCTTTCTTT